This is a list of T cell receptor beta chains from one sample in a study of PD-1 blockade in classical Hodgkin lymphoma. Sequenced by immunoSEQ multiplex PCR; TCRdb stores in-frame clones only, minus some. The sample lists approximately 100,000 clones; about nine tenths were seen once. Here the sequenced sample was peripheral blood mononuclear cells (PBMCs), taken at baseline. These receptors originate from a human donor with classical Hodgkin lymphoma. Both conserved end residues are part of each CDR3. D genes are given only for firm matches. Expanded clones get a size class; other rows say once, few or many, or leave the size out.

DNA	CDR3	V	J	size	D
TGTGCCAGCAGTTACTACTCAGATACGCAGTATTTT	CASSYYSDTQYF	TRBV6-6	TRBJ2-3	few	.
TGTGCCAGCAGTTTCCACAGAGGAACAACTAATGAAAAACTGTTTTTT	CASSFHRGTTNEKLFF	TRBV28	TRBJ1-4	.	.
TGTGCCAGCAGCTCCGGGACTAGCGGGTTGCCCTACGAGCAGTACTTC	CASSSGTSGLPYEQYF	TRBV7-8	TRBJ2-7	.	TRBD2
TGTGCCAGCGCATCTTGGGGGCACGAGCAGTACTTC	CASASWGHEQYF	TRBV14	TRBJ2-7	.	.
TGTGCCAGCAGCTTATCCCTAGCGGGAGATGAAAATACGCAGTATTTT	CASSLSLAGDENTQYF	TRBV7-8	TRBJ2-3	.	TRBD2
TGTGCCTGGAGGGTAGGGCAGGGGGCAGCTGAAGCTTTCTTT	CAWRVGQGAAEAFF	TRBV30	TRBJ1-1	once	TRBD1
TGTGCCAGCAGCTTAGGTTTTAGCGGCCAAGAGACCCAGTACTTC	CASSLGFSGQETQYF	TRBV11-2	TRBJ2-5	.	.
TGTGCCAGCAGCGTAGCTACTAGCGGAGCCTACGAGCAGTACTTC	CASSVATSGAYEQYF	TRBV9	TRBJ2-7	.	TRBD2
TGTGCCAGCAGTTACGGGCAGGGATTCTACGAGCAGTACTTC	CASSYGQGFYEQYF	TRBV6-5	TRBJ2-7	.	.
TGTGCCAGCAGTCCTACAGGGGGCCAATTTAATCAGCCCCAGCATTTT	CASSPTGGQFNQPQHF	TRBV28	TRBJ1-5	.	TRBD1
TGTGCCAGCAGCTCACGGACAGGGCCCTACAATGAGCAGTTCTTC	CASSSRTGPYNEQFF	TRBV7-9	TRBJ2-1	few	TRBD1
TGTGCCAGCAGTTTAGAAGAGACAGCGGAGGGCGAAAAACTGTTTTTT	CASSLEETAEGEKLFF	TRBV28	TRBJ1-4	.	.